A single count supports the clone carrying this T cell receptor beta chain. The data were taken from a study of blood T cell repertoires in COVID-19. About the research overall: Samples taken during acute and convalescent COVID-19 were collected in the United States, Italy and Spain. PBMCs, B-cell-depleted T cells, or T cells provided the cDNA or gDNA that made up the material.

How the authors handled the data: Nucleated cell counts were estimated from reference gene primer amplification. Repertoires were generated with immunoSEQ multiplex PCR, while TCRdb's copy carries only in-frame clones and drops some. From that table come the V and J calls and clone size; the DNA was used to work out D and trimming. The table lists some 76,000 clones, about nine tenths of them singletons. The CDR3 covers 18 residues. The V gene's germline CDR1 is LGHNA and CDR2 YNFKEQ. J was trimmed by 3 bases and V by 0 bases; bases with no gene match: 8. Sequenced material: peripheral blood. The source is a woman between 18 and 30 years old with acute or convalescent COVID-19. The gene calls are TRBV4-2 and TRBJ2-1; 10 bases match TRBD2. CDR3 DNA sequence: TGTGCCAGCAGCCAAGATTTGGTAGCGGGGGGTTTCTACAATGAGCAGTTCTTC. This translates into CASSQDLVAGGFYNEQFF.